This TCR beta chain appears in the sequencing data of a study of CD8 T cells in ankylosing spondylitis. The study, taken as a whole, reports: Prior literature has documented some motif variants in synovial fluid and blood from reactive arthritis.

This clonotype has only a few counts. Its antigen remains unidentified. Via MiXCR, TCRdb re-called the 5' RACE reads, giving one row per CDR3 protein. The data show tens of thousands of distinct CDR3 sequences, with approximately 10% seen just once and 1.1% to 1.5% held by the top ten. This clonotype was obtained from a male donor with ankylosing spondylitis or in good health (not recorded which). Material for sequencing was blood, either unsorted or a sorted T cell fraction (not recorded which).

In DNA, the CDR3 is TGTGCCAGTAGCAGCGACAGGGGTCCCTACGAGCAGTACTTC. It encodes CASSSDRGPYEQYF. The chain is built from TRBV19 and TRBJ2-7, with 8 bases lining up with TRBD1. The V segment lost 6 bases and the J segment 2 bases; nucleotides outside the gene matches: 6. The CDR3 extends over 14 amino acids. Germline CDR1 LNHDA, CDR2 SQIVND (reference sequence).